The subject of this entry is one TCR beta chain. What it binds is not known. This specimen comes from a study of T cells in narcolepsy. General study results and limits: Autoreactive clonotypes reportedly recurred in blood of same and different patients, not controls. Some memory CD4+ repertoires had no autoreactive clone sequences.

Profiled with immunoSEQ multiplex PCR; TCRdb holds only in-frame clones, not every one. The sample yields tens of thousands of clones, approximately 85% seen once. The sample was CD45RA- memory CD4+ T cells from PBMCs. The sequence came from a human donor with narcolepsy.

CDR3 sequence: CASRKTGGFEKLFF. CDR3 nucleotides: TGTGCCAGCAGAAAGACAGGGGGCTTTGAAAAACTGTTTTTT. The chain carries TRBV28 and TRBJ1-4, with 10 bases aligning to TRBD1. Looked up from germline, CDR1 is MDHEN and CDR2 is SYDVKM. The trim removed 6 bases at V and 7 bases at J, leaving 5 bases unmatched. This CDR3 is 14 amino acids long. Together with reference TRBV28 and TRBJ1-4, the CDR3 gives the full variable domain: DVKVTQSSRYLVKRTGEKVFLECVQDMDHENMFWYRQDPGLGLRLIYFSYDVKMKEKGDIPEGYSVSREKKERFSLILESASTNQTSMYLCASRKTGGFEKLFFGSGTQLSVL.